Below are 21 T cell receptor beta chains sequenced from a single sample in a study of response to subunit inactivated influenza vaccine (dated by TCRdb to between 2017 and 2018). Library generation was performed with RT-PCR. Instrument used: Illumina HiSeq 2500. The public reads were reanalyzed by TCRdb: fastp trimming at Q25, MiXCR alignment, in-frame beta chains only. Here each entry gathers all rows of one CDR3 protein and keeps the most common genes and DNA. The table for this sample lists over 400,000 distinct CDR3 sequences; approximately 10% of them were counted only once. The ten biggest clones cover approximately 12% of the sample. What the time point label conveys for this sample: 45 days after influenza vaccine administration. The sample in question was PBMCs from blood, obtained 40 to 50 days after vaccination. Receptors were obtained from a man aged 50-60 years who received an inactivated influenza vaccine. Donor details come from another sample of the same person, matched by shared clones.

The chain recombines TRBV9 with TRBJ2-2, with TRBD2 matching 10 bases. Germline trimming cut 0 bases from V and 5 bases from J; bases unmatched to any gene: 1. The CDR3 loop spans 15 amino acids. From germline, CDR1 is SGDLS and CDR2 YYNGEE. The CDR3 DNA is TGTGCCAGCAGCGTAGTGGGACTAGCGACCGGGGAGCTGTTTTTT. It specifies CASSVVGLATGELFF.

The chain is built from TRBV14 and TRBJ2-7; 8 bases match TRBD2. The V gene's germline CDR1 is SGHDN and CDR2 FVKESK. Trimming removed 3 bases from V and 0 bases from J; junction bases left unmatched: 4. This CDR3 spans 15 amino acids. CDR3 bases: TGTGCCAGCAGCCAGAAGCGGGGGAGCTCCTACGAGCAGTACTTC. It yields the protein CASSQKRGSSYEQYF.

This clonotype was picked up a small number of times. This rearrangement joins TRBV10-3 to TRBJ2-7; TRBD1 might be the D (5 bases). There are 13 residues in the CDR3. V was clipped by 5 bases and J by 6 bases, with 14 bases between them. The germline V gene encodes CDR1 ENHRY and CDR2 SYGVKD. CDR3 sequence reads: CAISSGQLVEQYF. CDR3 sequence (DNA): TGTGCCATCAGTTCAGGACAATTAGTCGAGCAGTACTTC.

The chain links TRBV11-2 to TRBJ2-3; D unresolved. Trimming stripped 2 bases from V and 0 bases from J, with 18 bases between. The CDR3 is 18 residues long. From germline, CDR1 is SGHAT and CDR2 FQNNGV. Here the CDR3 reads CASSLRLDGAFSTDTQYF. The DNA of the CDR3 is TGTGCCAGCAGCTTAAGGCTTGACGGAGCCTTCAGCACAGATACGCAGTATTTT.

The chain has TRBV19 and TRBJ2-3, with D tentatively TRBD1 (7 bases). This CDR3 region has 15 residues. V lost 7 bases to trimming and J lost 2 bases, with 16 bases between them. Per germline, CDR1 LNHDA and CDR2 SQIVND (reference sequence). The DNA of the CDR3 is TGTGCCAGTATGGCGCGGGACAGTTTCACAGATACGCAGTATTTT. It is translated as CASMARDSFTDTQYF. The whole variable domain, filled in from reference TRBV19 and TRBJ2-3, reads DGGITQSPKYLFRKEGQNVTLSCEQNLNHDAMYWYRQDPGQGLRLIYYSQIVNDFQKGDIAEGYSVSREKKESFPLTVTSAQKNPTAFYLCASMARDSFTDTQYFGPGTRLTVL.

This clonotype was seen a few times. The rearrangement links TRBV7-2 to TRBJ2-7; 9 bases match TRBD2. Trimming took 2 bases from V and 2 from J; bases not matched to a gene: 7. Germline V CDR1 and CDR2: SGHTA, FQGNSA. The length of the CDR3 is 16 residues. CDR3 coding DNA: TGTGCCAGCAGCTTAATCAAAAGCGGGGGGACCTACGAGCAGTACTTC. This translates into CASSLIKSGGTYEQYF. Variable domain in full (rest from reference TRBV7-2 and TRBJ2-7): GAGVSQSPSNKVTEKGKDVELRCDPISGHTALYWYRQSLGQGLEFLIYFQGNSAPDKSGLPSDRFSAERTGGSVSTLTIQRTQQEDSAVYLCASSLIKSGGTYEQYFGPGTRLTVT.

As for this clonotype: A much larger clone sits a single nucleotide away, making a read error possible. Without the conserved terminal phenylalanine or tryptophan, this CDR3 likely stems from a read error. This chain connects TRBV7-9 to TRBJ1-5; D is perhaps TRBD1 (5 bases). Looked up from germline, CDR1 is SEHNR and CDR2 is FQNEAQ (reference sequence). V lost 5 bases to trimming and J lost 1 base, with 9 bases between them. This CDR3 is built from 14 residues. For the CDR3, the DNA is TGTGCCAGCAGCCACCGGGGGAGCAATCAGCCCCAGCATTCT. It specifies CASSHRGSNQPQHS.

The chain links TRBV20-1 to TRBJ2-7; TRBD2 is a possible D gene (5 bases). The CDR3 is 16 residues long. The V gene's germline CDR1 is DFQATT and CDR2 SNEGSKA (reference sequence). Trimming removed 0 bases from V and 0 bases from J, with 15 bases in between. Here the CDR3 reads CSARDFLAHSSYEQYF. The CDR3 DNA is TGCAGTGCTAGAGATTTTCTAGCCCATAGCTCCTACGAGCAGTACTTC.

This clonotype has just a few counts. The rearrangement uses TRBV20-1 and TRBJ2-5; 14 nucleotides align to TRBD2. The CDR3 totals 16 residues. V lost 6 bases and J lost 2; bases outside the gene matches: 8. Looked up from germline, CDR1 is DFQATT and CDR2 is SNEGSKA (reference sequence). CDR3 region: CSASGTSGRRQETQYF. In DNA, the CDR3 is TGCAGTGCCAGTGGGACTAGCGGGAGAAGGCAAGAGACCCAGTACTTC.

There are a few counts of this clonotype. The rearrangement joins TRBV4-3 to TRBJ2-5; D is perhaps TRBD1 (5 bases). V lost 1 base and J 1 base, leaving 10 bases between the germline ends. This CDR3 spans 15 amino acids. CDR1 LGHNA and CDR2 YSLEER come from the germline V gene. The CDR3 reads CASSQGGAAQETQYF. Here the CDR3 DNA reads TGCGCCAGCAGCCAAGGGGGCGCGGCCCAAGAGACCCAGTACTTC.

J is TRBJ2-3 and V is TRBV9; 14 bases align to TRBD2. Germline CDR1 reads SGDLS; CDR2 reads YYNGEE. V shed 3 bases and J 3 bases; nucleotides not matched to a gene: 12. The CDR3 totals 19 residues. The CDR3 reads CASSETGGTSGRGTDTQYF. The CDR3, as DNA: TGTGCCAGCAGCGAGACCGGGGGGACTAGCGGGAGAGGAACAGATACGCAGTATTTT.

This clonotype was seen ten or more times. The rearrangement links TRBV20-1 to TRBJ2-1; 10 nucleotides match TRBD2. The trim removed 0 bases at V and 2 bases at J, leaving 7 bases unmatched. Germline CDR1 reads DFQATT; CDR2 reads SNEGSKA (reference sequence). This CDR3 comprises 17 residues. The CDR3 spells CSARDRSSGRAYNEQFF. CDR3 sequence (DNA): TGCAGTGCTAGAGATCGGTCCAGCGGGAGGGCCTACAATGAGCAGTTCTTC.

This clonotype was found many times. The CDR3 DNA sequence: TGCAGTGCTCCCAGGACGGACTCCTACGAGCAGTACTTC. This codes for CSAPRTDSYEQYF. The rearrangement links TRBV20-1 to TRBJ2-7; D not resolved. V dropped 5 bases and J dropped 0 bases, with 11 bases sitting between them. This CDR3 is 13 amino acids long. Germline CDR1 is DFQATT and CDR2 is SNEGSKA (reference sequence).

This clonotype was seen more than once but under ten times. The chain couples TRBV7-8 to TRBJ2-1, with 9 bases aligning to TRBD2. The CDR3 has 16 amino acids. Germline loops: CDR1 SGHVS, CDR2 FQNEAQ. The junction had 5 bases not matched to a gene; V was cut back by 1 base and J by 4 bases. CDR3: CASSLVLAGLYNEQFF. The CDR3 DNA follows: TGTGCCAGCAGCTTAGTTCTAGCGGGGTTATACAATGAGCAGTTCTTC.

This clonotype was seen only a few times. The rearrangement links TRBV12-3 or TRBV12-4 to TRBJ1-6; 9 bases fit TRBD1. V trimming: 3 bases; J trimming: 8 bases; junction bases outside the gene matches: 2. The CDR3 consists of 14 residues. The CDR3 DNA reads TGTGCCAGCAGTTTGGGACAGGGACATTCACCCCTCCACTTT. Translation gives CASSLGQGHSPLHF.

This clonotype turned up a few times. The chain employs TRBV29-1 and TRBJ2-7, with TRBD1 as a possible D gene (6 bases). CDR3 size: 12 residues. Germline V CDR1 and CDR2: SQVTM, ANQGSEA. CDR3 sequence: CIAIKGGYEQYF. In nucleotides, the CDR3 is TGCATCGCAATAAAAGGGGGTTACGAGCAGTACTTC.

This clonotype was found a few times. This sequence joins TRBV7-2 and TRBJ2-1; a weak D match, TRBD1 (6 bases). Germline CDR1 SGHTA, CDR2 FQGNSA. This CDR3 has 12 amino acids. The V and J ends lost 1 base and 16 bases respectively, with 14 bases between them. The CDR3 region is CASSLGDKGGFF. Written as DNA, the CDR3 is TGTGCCAGCAGCTTAGGGGACAAGGGCGGATTCTTC.

This clonotype was seen ten or more times. The chain couples TRBV3-1 to TRBJ2-1; 7 bases are a match to TRBD2. The CDR3 has 15 residues. Trimming removed 1 base from V and 4 bases from J; junction bases left unmatched: 4. Germline V gene lookup returns CDR1 LGHDT and CDR2 YNNKEL (reference sequence). The CDR3 here is CASSQGEGRYNEQFF. The DNA of the CDR3 is TGTGCCAGCAGCCAAGGGGAGGGCCGTTACAATGAGCAGTTCTTC.

This clonotype came up many times. This sequence joins TRBV29-1 and TRBJ2-1; 8 nucleotides align to TRBD2. The CDR3 totals 14 residues. The junction had 8 bases not matched to a gene; V was cut back by 6 bases and J by 4 bases. The germline V gene encodes CDR1 SQVTM and CDR2 ANQGSEA. The CDR3 sequence is CSVTLLAGYNEQFF. The CDR3 DNA sequence: TGCAGCGTGACCCTGCTAGCGGGTTACAATGAGCAGTTCTTC.

The rearrangement links TRBV5-1 to TRBJ1-4; tentatively, D is TRBD1 (6 bases). CDR3 length: 14 residues. Germline values: CDR1 SGHRS, CDR2 YFSETQ. The germline V and J ends were trimmed by 5 bases and 5 bases, with 13 bases remaining between them. CDR3 sequence (DNA): TGCGCCAGCAGGCTTGCAGGGGAAAATGAAAAACTGTTTTTT. It specifies CASRLAGENEKLFF.

Ten or more counts support this clonotype. V gene TRBV12-3 or TRBV12-4 combines with J gene TRBJ1-5; D is ambiguous. The CDR3 loop spans 16 amino acids. Trimming took off 3 bases at V and 1 base at J, with 13 bases between the two ends. The DNA of the CDR3 is TGTGCCAGCAGTTTTGGGTCCCCCCGCAGCAATCAGCCCCAGCATTTT. It encodes CASSFGSPRSNQPQHF.